Following are 7 T cell receptor beta chains from one sample sequenced in a study of control samples from healthy donors and cancer patients. TCRdb keeps only in-frame clones here, not all; method: immunoSEQ multiplex PCR. The profile shows tens of thousands of clones, around 90% of them singletons. What was sequenced was PBMCs. Source of these receptors: a man aged 60 to 69 with colorectal cancer.

The chain employs TRBV11-3 and TRBJ2-4; D is uncertain. The ends were cut back, 1 base at V and 1 base at J, with 8 bases in the middle. This CDR3 region has 15 residues. Germline V gene lookup returns CDR1 SGHNT and CDR2 YENEEA. The chain's CDR3 is CASSLGVVAKNIQYF. The CDR3, as DNA: TGTGCCAGCAGCTTAGGGGTGGTTGCCAAAAACATTCAGTACTTC.

The V call is TRBV7-9, the J call TRBJ2-3; 8 bases line up with TRBD2. Germline CDR1 and CDR2: SEHNR and FQNEAQ (reference sequence). The CDR3 loop spans 15 amino acids. The ends lost 5 bases at V and 6 bases at J; junction bases unmatched: 10. In DNA form, the CDR3 reads TGTGCCAGCAGCCCTCCCCGCGGGGGGCGGGATACGCAGTATTTT. Encoded protein: CASSPPRGGRDTQYF.

The chain couples TRBV10-3 to TRBJ1-2; 7 nucleotides agree with TRBD1. There are 14 residues in the CDR3. V lost 8 bases to trimming and J lost 2 bases; unmatched junction nucleotides: 8. Germline CDR1 and CDR2: ENHRY and SYGVKD. As DNA, the CDR3 is TGTGCCATCGTCCGGGACAGCTTCAACTATGGCTACACCTTC. It yields the protein CAIVRDSFNYGYTF.

The chain has TRBV5-1 and TRBJ1-1, with TRBD1 as a possible D gene (5 bases). The V end lost 6 bases, the J end lost 3 bases, and 15 bases lay between the germline ends. In germline, CDR1 is SGHRS, CDR2 YFSETQ. This CDR3 is built from 14 residues. The DNA of the CDR3 is TGCGCCAGCACCTTCGGGGGGTTGGACACTGAAGCTTTCTTT. Translating gives CASTFGGLDTEAFF.

The chain uses TRBV7-9 and TRBJ2-1, with D uncertain. The V gene lost 7 bases and the J gene lost 6 bases, with 10 bases spanning the gap. The CDR3 extends over 12 amino acids. CDR1 is SEHNR, CDR2 FQNEAQ, per germline (reference sequence). The DNA for the CDR3 is TGTGCCAGCACCCTTTCCCCCAATGAGCAGTTCTTC. Translating gives CASTLSPNEQFF.

The chain uses TRBV5-1 and TRBJ2-7, with TRBD1 matching over 7 bases. CDR1 is SGHRS, CDR2 YFSETQ, per germline. The CDR3 runs to 13 residues. The J segment lost 5 bases and the V segment lost 2 bases, leaving 4 bases of the junction unmatched. CDR3 in amino acids: CASSFPQGNEQYF. The CDR3 region has the DNA TGCGCCAGCAGCTTCCCACAGGGGAACGAGCAGTACTTC.

This chain links TRBV5-1 with TRBJ1-1, with D unclear. Trimming shortened V by 3 bases and J by 0 bases, and 12 bases separated the two germline ends. The CDR3 runs to 15 residues. In germline, CDR1 is SGHRS, CDR2 YFSETQ. Here the CDR3 reads CASSWTAHMNTEAFF. DNA of the CDR3: TGCGCCAGCAGCTGGACGGCTCACATGAACACTGAAGCTTTCTTT.